This T cell receptor beta chain originates from a study of blood T cell repertoires in COVID-19. Across the whole study: PBMCs, B-cell-depleted T cells, or T cells were the source of the cDNA or gDNA that made up the material.

Germline CDR1 SGHTA, CDR2 FQGNSA. CDR3 length equals 14 residues. V shed 2 bases and J 9 bases; nucleotides not matched to a gene: 7. Original processing notes: Reference gene primer amplification yielded estimated nucleated cell counts. The table came from immunoSEQ multiplex PCR; TCRdb's copy has only in-frame clones and leaves some out. V, J and clone size were drawn from that table, and D and trimming were deduced from the DNA. The sample contains 350,000 or so clones, nearly 90% of which appear only once. The rearrangement uses TRBV7-2 and TRBJ2-1; the match to TRBD1 covers 7 bases. This receptor was obtained from a man aged 18 to 35 with active or convalescent COVID-19. Sequenced input: peripheral blood. The CDR3 DNA reads TGTGCCAGCAGCTTATCACAGGGGTATGGTGAGCAGTTCTTC. It is translated as CASSLSQGYGEQFF.